These 26 T cell receptor beta chains originate from one sample sequenced in a study of blood T cell repertoires in COVID-19. Assay used: immunoSEQ multiplex PCR; TCRdb lists only in-frame clones, some missing. The repertoire holds roughly 110,000 clones, with 84% as singletons. The source material was peripheral blood. Receptor source: a woman in her thirties or forties with acute or convalescent COVID-19.

This clone is labeled medium-sized. The CDR3 region is CASSTGLAGWTGELFF. The CDR3 region has the DNA TGTGCCAGCAGCACGGGACTAGCGGGGTGGACCGGGGAGCTGTTTTTT. The chain links TRBV5-4 to TRBJ2-2; 13 positions match TRBD2. Germline loops: CDR1 SGHNT, CDR2 YYREEE (reference sequence). With 4 bases clipped from V and 5 bases from J, the junction kept 5 bases outside the gene matches. The CDR3 spans 16 residues.

The sample holds one count of this clone. The V gene is TRBV19, the J gene TRBJ2-1, with TRBD2 identical over 11 bases. Germline CDR1 reads LNHDA; CDR2 reads SQIVND (reference sequence). Trimming cost V 5 bases and J 6 bases; bases outside gene matches: 12. The CDR3 runs to 17 residues. This CDR3 reads CASSLDYSGGAPNEQFF. DNA for the CDR3: TGTGCCAGTAGTCTCGACTATAGCGGGGGGGCCCCCAATGAGCAGTTCTTC.

This chain joins TRBV2 and TRBJ1-5, with D possibly TRBD1 on 5 matching bases. Germline V gene sequence: CDR1 SNHLY, CDR2 FYNNEI. The CDR3 contains 15 residues. Between the trimmed V and J ends, which lost 7 bases and 1 base, there was a span of 14 bases. CDR3 nucleotides: TGTGCCAGCACCATCGGGGGGGGAAGCAATCAGCCCCAGCATTTT. Translation: CASTIGGGSNQPQHF.

V usage is TRBV30 and J usage is TRBJ2-5; 9 bases match TRBD2. The germline CDR1 and CDR2 sequences are GTSNPN and SVGIG (reference sequence). Losses at the gene ends were 0 bases for V and 3 bases for J; bases not matched to a gene: 2. CDR3 length equals 14 residues. The CDR3 loop reads CAWSVSSGEETQYF. In nucleotides, the CDR3 is TGTGCCTGGAGTGTGTCTAGCGGGGAAGAGACCCAGTACTTC.

The chain carries TRBV9 and TRBJ2-2; D is ambiguous. Germline assignment: CDR1 SGDLS and CDR2 YYNGEE. V was pared by 4 bases and J by 5 bases, with 6 bases between. There are 12 residues in the CDR3. The CDR3 nucleotides read TGTGCCAGCAGCATTTATACCGGGGAGCTGTTTTTT. It encodes CASSIYTGELFF.

The chain has TRBV18 and TRBJ1-1, with D possibly matching TRBD1 (6 bases). V was shortened by 3 bases and J by 7 bases, with 9 bases between the two germline ends. The CDR3 is 12 residues long. Germline CDR1 and CDR2: KGHSH and LQKENI. The CDR3: CASSPWTDEAFF. CDR3 DNA: TGTGCCAGCTCACCTTGGACAGATGAAGCTTTCTTT.

The genes are TRBV9 and TRBJ1-1, with D hard to call. The germline CDR1 and CDR2 sequences are SGDLS and YYNGEE. The CDR3 has 14 amino acids. Trimming stripped 0 bases from V and 4 bases from J, with 10 bases between. The CDR3: CASSVGGASTEAFF. In nucleotides, the CDR3 is TGTGCCAGCAGCGTAGGAGGAGCGTCCACTGAAGCTTTCTTT.

The chain employs TRBV7-9 and TRBJ2-3; 7 positions match TRBD1. V lost 5 bases, J lost 9 bases, and 5 bases stayed unmatched. Germline values: CDR1 SEHNR, CDR2 FQNEAQ (reference sequence). This CDR3 has 12 residues. The CDR3 DNA reads as TGTGCCAGCAGCCAGACAGGGCACACGCAGTATTTT. Protein: CASSQTGHTQYF.

This clone was counted a single time. In nucleotides, the CDR3 is TGTGCCAGCAGTTACTCAAGGGGCCCACCGGGCGAGACCCAGTACTTC. Its translation: CASSYSRGPPGETQYF. The gene calls are TRBV6-6 and TRBJ2-5; possible D gene TRBD1, 5 bases. The CDR3 has 16 amino acids. Trimming took 0 bases from V and 5 from J, leaving 16 bases between them. Germline loops: CDR1 MNHNY, CDR2 SVGAGI (reference sequence).

This chain joins TRBV6-5 and TRBJ2-7, with D maybe TRBD1 (6 bases). Looked up from germline, CDR1 is MNHEY and CDR2 is SVGAGI. The CDR3 is 12 residues long. CDR3 sequence: CATIGQNYEQYF. CDR3 in DNA: TGTGCGACTATCGGACAGAACTACGAGCAGTACTTC.

The V gene is TRBV3-1 (or the pseudogene TRBV3-2), the J gene TRBJ2-7, with 9 nucleotides matching TRBD2. This CDR3 has 15 amino acids. V trimming: 2 bases; J trimming: 0 bases; junction bases outside the gene matches: 2. Germline CDR1 and CDR2: LGHDT and YNNKEL (reference sequence). The CDR3 region has the DNA TGTGCCAGCAGCCAAAGCGGGGGGCCCTCCTACGAGCAGTACTTC. Its protein is CASSQSGGPSYEQYF.

This rearrangement joins TRBV3-1 (or the pseudogene TRBV3-2) to TRBJ2-1; maybe TRBD2 (6 bases). V was pared by 4 bases and J by 4 bases, with 14 bases between. Germline V CDR1 and CDR2: LGHDT, YNNKEL (reference sequence). This CDR3 spans 15 amino acids. For the CDR3, the DNA is TGTGCCAGCAGCCCCCAACCCGGGACTTACAATGAGCAGTTCTTC. Encoded protein: CASSPQPGTYNEQFF.

The chain employs TRBV30 and TRBJ1-2, with a weak D call TRBD1 (6 bases). Looked up from germline, CDR1 is GTSNPN and CDR2 is SVGIG (reference sequence). The CDR3 loop spans 13 amino acids. V was cut by 8 bases and J by 7 bases, with 20 bases left in between. CDR3 nucleotide sequence: TGTGCCAGCCTCGGGGGGCGGTTGGGTGGCTACACCTTC. As protein: CASLGGRLGGYTF. Complete variable domain (other parts from reference TRBV30 and TRBJ1-2): SQTIHQWPATLVQPVGSPLSLECTVEGTSNPNLYWYRQAAGRGLQLLFYSVGIGQISSEVPQNLSASRPQDRQFILSSKKLLLSDSGFYLCASLGGRLGGYTFGSGTRLTVV.

The chain has TRBV5-1 and TRBJ1-4; D unclear. The CDR3 is 13 residues long. CDR1 is SGHRS and CDR2 is YFSETQ in the germline V gene. V was clipped by 4 bases and J by 5 bases, with 9 bases between them. For the CDR3, the DNA is TGCGCCAGCAGCGTATCTCTGAATGAAAAACTGTTTTTT. Translated: CASSVSLNEKLFF. Drawing the rest from reference TRBV5-1 and TRBJ1-4, the complete variable domain is KAGVTQTPRYLIKTRGQQVTLSCSPISGHRSVSWYQQTPGQGLQFLFEYFSETQRNKGNFPGRFSGRQFSNSRSEMNVSTLELGDSALYLCASSVSLNEKLFFGSGTQLSVL.

The V and J genes are TRBV7-7 and TRBJ2-7; 9 bases align to TRBD1. Germline V CDR1 and CDR2: SSHAT, FNYEAQ (reference sequence). V lost 0 bases, J lost 7 bases, and 4 bases stayed unmatched. CDR3 size: 14 residues. In nucleotides, the CDR3 is TGTGCCAGCAGCTTAGCCCTGACAGGGGGTGAGCAGTACTTC. The encoded protein is CASSLALTGGEQYF.

This chain joins TRBV19 and TRBJ1-2, with a weak D call TRBD1 (6 bases). The CDR3 loop spans 16 amino acids. The germline gives CDR1 LNHDA, CDR2 SQIVND (reference sequence). The ends were cut back, 5 bases at V and 1 base at J, with 17 bases in the middle. The CDR3 region is CASSQGFGTLNYGYTF. CDR3 DNA sequence: TGTGCCAGTAGTCAAGGGTTCGGGACACTTAACTATGGCTACACCTTC.

The V call is TRBV27, the J call TRBJ1-2; TRBD1 agrees at 11 bases. With V trimmed by 3 bases and J by 5 bases, 17 bases remained unmatched. The germline gives CDR1 MNHEY, CDR2 SMNVEV (reference sequence). The CDR3 runs 19 residues. CDR3 DNA: TGTGCCAGCAGTTTGTGGACAGGGGGCCCCCAGGCGGAAATATATGGCTACACCTTC. This codes for CASSLWTGGPQAEIYGYTF.

The chain is built from TRBV30 and TRBJ1-5; possible D gene TRBD1, 5 bases. The CDR3 totals 14 residues. With 2 bases removed from V and 4 bases from J, the gap between germline ends came to 12 bases. CDR1 and CDR2 (germline): GTSNPN, SVGIG (reference sequence). Written as DNA, the CDR3 is TGTGCCTGGAGTAGGCAGGGATGGAATCAGCCCCAGCATTTT. The encoded protein is CAWSRQGWNQPQHF.

The chain has TRBV18 and TRBJ1-1; 7 bases match TRBD1. Looked up from germline, CDR1 is KGHSH and CDR2 is LQKENI. The CDR3 loop spans 14 amino acids. Losses at the gene ends were 6 bases for V and 6 bases for J; bases not matched to a gene: 10. CDR3 protein: CASSRGGPDAEAFF. The CDR3 DNA is TGTGCCAGCTCCCGAGGGGGCCCCGACGCTGAAGCTTTCTTT.

The chain has TRBV18 and TRBJ1-1; possible D gene TRBD1, 6 bases. The CDR3 extends over 15 amino acids. Between the trimmed V and J ends, which lost 0 bases and 4 bases, there was a span of 12 bases. In germline, CDR1 is KGHSH, CDR2 LQKENI. CDR3 bases: TGTGCCAGCTCACCACCGGGTAGGGGGGGCACTGAAGCTTTCTTT. Protein sequence: CASSPPGRGGTEAFF.

This rearrangement joins TRBV9 to TRBJ2-3; tentatively, D is TRBD2 (6 bases). The CDR3 sequence is 16 residues long. In germline, CDR1 is SGDLS, CDR2 YYNGEE. Trimming removed 2 bases at V and 1 base at J, with 14 bases between. CDR3: CASSVRGPGGTDTQYF. The CDR3 region has the DNA TGTGCCAGCAGCGTGAGAGGGCCGGGGGGCACAGATACGCAGTATTTT.

The J gene is TRBJ1-6, the V gene TRBV27; 8 bases are a match to TRBD1. CDR1 is MNHEY, CDR2 SMNVEV, per germline (reference sequence). The CDR3 has 15 residues. V trimming: 6 bases; J trimming: 6 bases; junction bases outside the gene matches: 7. CDR3 region: CASRPAGQVNSPLHF. The CDR3 DNA reads TGTGCCAGCAGGCCCGCGGGACAGGTTAATTCACCCCTCCACTTT.

This clone was picked up a small number of times. The chain carries TRBV15 and TRBJ1-4, with D perhaps matching TRBD1 (6 bases). Germline assignment: CDR1 LNHNV and CDR2 YYDKDF (reference sequence). This CDR3 has 15 residues. V lost 2 bases and J 4 bases, leaving 11 bases between the germline ends. The CDR3 spells CATSRRQEINEKLFF. The CDR3 bases are TGTGCCACCAGCAGAAGACAGGAGATTAATGAAAAACTGTTTTTT.

The chain joins TRBV19 to TRBJ1-5, with 8 positions matching TRBD1. V shed 7 bases, J shed 0 bases, and the junction held 5 bases outside the gene matches. This CDR3 region has 15 residues. Germline CDR1 reads LNHDA; CDR2 reads SQIVND (reference sequence). This CDR3 reads CASTAGTGSNQPQHF. The CDR3 DNA sequence: TGTGCCAGTACCGCCGGGACAGGTAGCAATCAGCCCCAGCATTTT.

The rearrangement joins TRBV19 to TRBJ2-7; D ambiguous. Trimming took 4 bases from V and 4 from J, leaving 14 bases between them. From germline, CDR1 is LNHDA and CDR2 SQIVND (reference sequence). The CDR3 extends over 14 amino acids. The CDR3 sequence is CASSKVGERYEQYF. The DNA for the CDR3 is TGTGCCAGTAGTAAGGTTGGAGAACGATACGAGCAGTACTTC.

CDR3: CASSVGRGGPRGYTF. In nucleotides, the CDR3 is TGTGCCAGCAGCGTAGGACGGGGGGGCCCTCGTGGCTACACCTTC. The V and J genes are TRBV9 and TRBJ1-2; D may be TRBD1 (6 bases). Germline CDR1 is SGDLS and CDR2 is YYNGEE. The CDR3 consists of 15 residues. V was shortened by 0 bases and J by 7 bases, with 16 bases between the two germline ends. Supplemented by reference TRBV9 and TRBJ1-2, the full variable domain reads DSGVTQTPKHLITATGQRVTLRCSPRSGDLSVYWYQQSLDQGLQFLIQYYNGEERAKGNILERFSAQQFPDLHSELNLSSLELGDSALYFCASSVGRGGPRGYTFGSGTRLTVV.